A selection of T cell receptor beta chains follows, all from one sample in a study of blood T cell repertoires in COVID-19. Measured with immunoSEQ multiplex PCR; TCRdb has only the in-frame clones, and not every one. The sample consists of 250,000 or so clones, 80% to 90% of them appearing once. Sample: PBMCs or T cells enriched from blood (not recorded which). These receptors came from a woman aged 50 to 65 who had been exposed to COVID-19. The CDR3 runs from the conserved cysteine through the conserved F or W. D genes are given only for firm matches. Rows may omit the clone size; those that give it use once, few, many or a size class.

>.|TRBV9|TRBJ2-1|TRBD2
CASSPSGLAGYNEQFF
TGTGCCAGCAGCCCATCCGGACTAGCGGGATACAATGAGCAGTTCTTC
>.|TRBV7-2|TRBJ2-1|.
CASSLARGPGMMDEQFF
TGTGCCAGCAGCTTAGCGCGAGGCCCCGGGATGATGGATGAGCAGTTCTTC
>.|TRBV6-1|TRBJ1-5|TRBD1
CASSFISTGVQPQHF
TGTGCCAGCAGTTTCATATCGACAGGGGTTCAGCCCCAGCATTTT
>.|TRBV7-6|TRBJ2-2|.
CASSPGQSYLMELFF
TGTGCCAGCAGCCCTGGACAGTCTTATCTCATGGAGCTGTTTTTT
>.|TRBV28|TRBJ1-2|.
CASSYTTGQTYGYTF
TGTGCCAGCAGTTACACTACCGGACAGACCTATGGCTACACCTTC
>.|TRBV5-6|TRBJ1-2|TRBD1
CASSLTGRYGYTF
TGTGCCAGCAGCCTGACAGGGCGCTATGGCTACACCTTC
>few|TRBV5-4|TRBJ2-7|TRBD1
CASSFTGTGVGEQYF
TGTGCCAGCAGCTTTACCGGGACAGGGGTCGGCGAGCAGTACTTC
>.|TRBV2|TRBJ1-5|TRBD1
CASKGSRGLGNQPQHF
TGTGCCAGCAAGGGGAGCAGGGGGCTAGGCAATCAGCCCCAGCATTTT
>.|TRBV7-8|TRBJ1-1|TRBD1
CASSLGGTGVNTEAFF
TGTGCCAGCAGCTTAGGGGGAACAGGGGTGAACACTGAAGCTTTCTTT
>.|TRBV4-1|TRBJ2-2|.
CASSLDRGELFF
TGCGCCAGCAGTCTCGACAGGGGGGAGCTGTTTTTT